This T cell receptor (beta chain) was sequenced during a study of blood T cell repertoires in COVID-19. Study summary: PBMCs, B-cell-depleted T cells, or T cells were the source of the cDNA or gDNA that made up the material.

Germline V gene data show CDR1 as GTSNPN and CDR2 as SVGIG (reference sequence). This CDR3 spans 13 amino acids. Between the trimmed V and J ends, which lost 7 bases and 0 bases, there was a span of 9 bases. Enrolled during active infection, Seattle patients were then followed longitudinally. Authors' methods: Reference gene primer amplification gave nucleated cell count estimates. The assay was immunoSEQ multiplex PCR, and TCRdb's table has in-frame clones only and misses some. D and trimming come from the DNA, and the V and J calls and clone size come from that table. The table records fewer than 70,000 clones, about 90% of them present only once.

The sequenced material came from peripheral blood. The genes are TRBV30 and TRBJ1-4; a possible D gene is TRBD1 (5 bases). The source is a middle-aged man with COVID-19, enrolled during active disease. Here the CDR3 DNA reads TGTGCCTCGTTAGGGGCAACTAATGAAAAACTGTTTTTT. Its protein is CASLGATNEKLFF. Combining the CDR3 with reference TRBV30 and TRBJ1-4 gives the whole variable domain SQTIHQWPATLVQPVGSPLSLECTVEGTSNPNLYWYRQAAGRGLQLLFYSVGIGQISSEVPQNLSASRPQDRQFILSSKKLLLSDSGFYLCASLGATNEKLFFGSGTQLSVL.